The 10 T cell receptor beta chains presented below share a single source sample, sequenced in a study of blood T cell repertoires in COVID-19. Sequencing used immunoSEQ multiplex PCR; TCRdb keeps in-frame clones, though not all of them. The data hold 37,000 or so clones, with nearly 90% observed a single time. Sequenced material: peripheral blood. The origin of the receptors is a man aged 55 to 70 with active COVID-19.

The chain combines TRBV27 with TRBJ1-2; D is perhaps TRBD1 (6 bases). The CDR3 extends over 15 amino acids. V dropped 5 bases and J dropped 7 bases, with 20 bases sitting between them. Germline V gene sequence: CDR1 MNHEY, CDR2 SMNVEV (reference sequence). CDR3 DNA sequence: TGTGCCAGCAGTCTAAACAGGGTGGGGAAAGTTGGCTACACCTTC. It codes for CASSLNRVGKVGYTF.

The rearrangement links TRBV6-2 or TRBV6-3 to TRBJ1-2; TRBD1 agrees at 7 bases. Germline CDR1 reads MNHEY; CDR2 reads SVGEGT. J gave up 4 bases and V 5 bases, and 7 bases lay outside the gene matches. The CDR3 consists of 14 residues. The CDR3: CASSPGQESYGYTF. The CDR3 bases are TGTGCCAGCAGTCCCGGACAGGAGAGCTATGGCTACACCTTC.

CDR3 DNA: TGTGCCAGCAGGAAACCGGGACAGGGTATGAATGAGCAGTTCTTC. Translation gives CASRKPGQGMNEQFF. The J gene is TRBJ2-1, the V gene TRBV5-8; TRBD1 agrees at 9 bases. CDR1 is SGHTS, CDR2 YDEGEE, per germline. V was clipped by 5 bases and J by 7 bases; unmatched bases: 10. This CDR3 is 15 amino acids long. The variable domain in full, with the rest retrieved from reference TRBV5-8 and TRBJ2-1, is EAGVTQSPTHLIKTRGQQATLRCSPISGHTSVYWYQQALGLGLQFLLWYDEGEERNRGNFPPRFSGRQFPNYSSELNVNALELEDSALYLCASRKPGQGMNEQFFGPGTRLTVL.

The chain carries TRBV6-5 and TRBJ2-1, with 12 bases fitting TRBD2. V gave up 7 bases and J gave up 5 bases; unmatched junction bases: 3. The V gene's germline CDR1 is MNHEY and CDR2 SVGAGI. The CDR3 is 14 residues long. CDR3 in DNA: TGTGCCAGCAACCGACTAGCGGGAGACAATGAGCAGTTCTTC. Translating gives CASNRLAGDNEQFF.

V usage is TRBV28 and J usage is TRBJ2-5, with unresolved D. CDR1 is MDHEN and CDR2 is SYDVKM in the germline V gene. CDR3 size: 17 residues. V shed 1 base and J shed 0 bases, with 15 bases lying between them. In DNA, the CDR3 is TGTGCCAGCAGTTTATTTGTGCCAGGCGAGTACCAAGAGACCCAGTACTTC. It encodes CASSLFVPGEYQETQYF.

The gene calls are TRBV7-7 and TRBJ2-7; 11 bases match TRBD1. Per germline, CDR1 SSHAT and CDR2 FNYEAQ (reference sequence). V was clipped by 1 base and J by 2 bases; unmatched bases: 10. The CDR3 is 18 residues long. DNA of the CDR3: TGTGCCAGCAGCTTAGTACGTCTACCGGGACAGGGGGCCTACGAGCAGTACTTC. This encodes CASSLVRLPGQGAYEQYF.

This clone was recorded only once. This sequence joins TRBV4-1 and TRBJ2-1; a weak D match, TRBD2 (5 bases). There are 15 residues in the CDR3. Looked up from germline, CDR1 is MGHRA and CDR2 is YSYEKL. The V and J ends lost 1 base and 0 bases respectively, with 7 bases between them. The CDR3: CASSQGRDSYNEQFF. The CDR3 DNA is TGCGCCAGCAGCCAAGGACGGGACTCCTACAATGAGCAGTTCTTC.

The CDR3 sequence: CASSGLPGNEQFF. The CDR3 nucleotides read TGTGCCAGCAGCGGACTCCCCGGCAATGAGCAGTTCTTC. The J gene is TRBJ2-1, the V gene TRBV9; unclear D gene. CDR3 length: 13 residues. Germline V gives CDR1 SGDLS, CDR2 YYNGEE. The V end was cut by 3 bases, the J end by 6 bases, with 10 bases between. Drawing the rest from reference TRBV9 and TRBJ2-1, the complete variable domain is DSGVTQTPKHLITATGQRVTLRCSPRSGDLSVYWYQQSLDQGLQFLIQYYNGEERAKGNILERFSAQQFPDLHSELNLSSLELGDSALYFCASSGLPGNEQFFGPGTRLTVL.

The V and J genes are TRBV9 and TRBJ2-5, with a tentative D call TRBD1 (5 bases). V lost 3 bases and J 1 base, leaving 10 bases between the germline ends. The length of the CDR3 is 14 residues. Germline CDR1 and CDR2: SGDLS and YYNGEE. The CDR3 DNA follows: TGTGCCAGCAGCGAGGACCAGGGCCAAGAGACCCAGTACTTC. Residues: CASSEDQGQETQYF.

CDR3 DNA: TGTGCCATCAGTGATGGAGGGGGCGACAATCAGCCCCAGCATTTT. It translates to CAISDGGGDNQPQHF. The chain is built from TRBV10-3 and TRBJ1-5; 7 bases align to TRBD1. This CDR3 spans 15 amino acids. V shed 3 bases and J 3 bases; nucleotides not matched to a gene: 5. Germline CDR1 ENHRY, CDR2 SYGVKD.